These 18 T cell receptor beta chains share one sample of origin, sequenced in a study of cytomegalovirus exposure and HLA in healthy donors. TCRdb's table, derived via immunoSEQ multiplex PCR, lists solely in-frame clones and lacks some. The table has over 150,000 clones, more than 70% seen once; the top ten hold around 2.1%. Sequencing input: PBMCs. The receptors were sampled from a human donor in good health.

V is TRBV25-1 and J is TRBJ1-2; a possible D gene is TRBD1 (6 bases). Trimming shortened V by 7 bases and J by 2 bases, and 14 bases separated the two germline ends. CDR1 and CDR2 from the germline V gene are MGHDK and SYGVNS. The CDR3 totals 14 residues. CDR3 in amino acids: CASIASGQNYGYTF. The CDR3 DNA sequence: TGTGCCAGCATTGCGTCGGGACAAAACTATGGCTACACCTTC.

This sequence joins TRBV2 and TRBJ1-1; D is perhaps TRBD1 (6 bases). Germline V gene sequence: CDR1 SNHLY, CDR2 FYNNEI. The V and J ends lost 6 bases and 1 base respectively, with 24 bases between them. The CDR3 consists of 18 residues. For the CDR3, the DNA is TGTGCCAGCAGCTATCTACCCCCTGACCGGACAGAGAACACTGAAGCTTTCTTT. It yields the protein CASSYLPPDRTENTEAFF.

The rearrangement joins TRBV4-2 to TRBJ1-5; a possible D gene is TRBD1 (5 bases). Trimming stripped 4 bases from V and 1 base from J, with 11 bases between. The germline V gene has CDR1 LGHNA and CDR2 YNFKEQ. There are 15 residues in the CDR3. The CDR3 nucleotides read TGTGCCAGCAGCCCTGGAGGGGAGAGCAATCAGCCCCAGCATTTT. Translation gives CASSPGGESNQPQHF.

The rearrangement links TRBV29-1 to TRBJ2-5; D might be TRBD1 (6 bases). Germline loops: CDR1 SQVTM, CDR2 ANQGSEA. Trimming pared 7 bases from V and 5 bases from J, leaving 29 bases between. The CDR3 is 17 amino acids. The CDR3 loop is CSALITNLITGIETQYF. CDR3 DNA: TGCAGCGCCTTGATAACCAACTTAATAACAGGGATCGAGACCCAGTACTTC. Full variable domain (missing parts from reference TRBV29-1 and TRBJ2-5): SAVISQKPSRDICQRGTSLTIQCQVDSQVTMMFWYRQQPGQSLTLIATANQGSEATYESGFVIDKFPISRPNLTFSTLTVSNMSPEDSSIYLCSALITNLITGIETQYFGPGTRLLVL.

The table lists this clone with a few counts. The chain uses TRBV18 and TRBJ1-5; 10 bases map to TRBD1. In germline, CDR1 is KGHSH, CDR2 LQKENI. The trim removed 3 bases at V and 4 bases at J, leaving 6 bases unmatched. The CDR3 contains 16 residues. The CDR3 DNA sequence: TGTGCCAGCTCACCGCTCGCGGACAGGGGGAATCAGCCCCAGCATTTT. Its protein is CASSPLADRGNQPQHF.

The J gene is TRBJ1-2, the V gene TRBV10-3; no definite D call. The CDR3 covers 13 residues. Germline values: CDR1 ENHRY, CDR2 SYGVKD. V lost 3 bases and J lost 3, with 8 bases in between. The CDR3 protein is CAISEITDYGYTF. Written as DNA, the CDR3 is TGTGCCATCAGTGAAATAACAGACTATGGCTACACCTTC.

The gene calls are TRBV5-4 and TRBJ1-2; perhaps TRBD1 as D (6 bases). The CDR3 is 13 residues long. The V end was cut by 2 bases, the J end by 6 bases, with 11 bases between. CDR1 and CDR2 (germline): SGHNT, YYREEE (reference sequence). This CDR3 is CASSFTGWDGYTF. CDR3 DNA: TGTGCCAGCAGCTTTACAGGGTGGGATGGCTACACCTTC.

This sequence joins TRBV7-2 and TRBJ2-7; 11 bases match TRBD2. CDR1 and CDR2 from the germline V gene are SGHTA and FQGNSA. Losses at the gene ends were 5 bases for V and 2 bases for J; bases not matched to a gene: 8. This CDR3 has 16 residues. The CDR3 spells CASSTRLAGLTYEQYF. The CDR3 bases are TGTGCCAGCAGCACCCGACTAGCGGGGTTAACCTACGAGCAGTACTTC.

This chain connects TRBV10-3 to TRBJ1-6, with D maybe TRBD1 (5 bases). V was cut by 0 bases and J by 13 bases, with 13 bases left in between. Germline V lookup: CDR1 ENHRY, CDR2 SYGVKD. This CDR3 is built from 14 residues. CDR3 region: CAISESYGGDPLHF. The CDR3 DNA reads as TGTGCCATCAGTGAGTCGTATGGGGGGGATCCCCTCCACTTT.

This clone appeared once. The chain uses TRBV14 and TRBJ2-5; no clear D gene. This CDR3 region has 13 residues. Germline CDR1 reads SGHDN; CDR2 reads FVKESK. Trimming removed 0 bases from V and 2 bases from J, with 4 bases in between. CDR3 residues: CASSQDRQETQYF. In nucleotides, the CDR3 is TGTGCCAGCAGCCAAGACAGACAAGAGACCCAGTACTTC.

This clone was observed a single time. V usage is TRBV29-1 and J usage is TRBJ2-6; TRBD1 might be the D (5 bases). The CDR3 loop spans 16 amino acids. Germline values: CDR1 SQVTM, CDR2 ANQGSEA. The V end lost 2 bases, the J end lost 0 bases, and 11 bases lay between the germline ends. CDR3 DNA: TGCAGCGTTGAATTAGGGGCGCTCTCTGGGGCCAACGTCCTGACTTTC. Its protein product is CSVELGALSGANVLTF.

The CDR3 spells CAWSRGFSVTTPNEQFF. For the CDR3, the DNA is TGTGCCTGGAGTCGTGGGTTTTCCGTTACTACACCCAATGAGCAGTTCTTC. The chain recombines TRBV30 with TRBJ2-1; D not resolved. From germline, CDR1 is GTSNPN and CDR2 SVGIG (reference sequence). This CDR3 comprises 17 residues. Trimming took 2 bases from V and 6 from J, leaving 23 bases between them.

The CDR3 DNA follows: TGTGCCAGCTCACCAGGGAGAGGGGGTAGCTATGGCTACACCTTC. Translated: CASSPGRGGSYGYTF. This rearrangement joins TRBV18 to TRBJ1-2; a possible D gene is TRBD1 (6 bases). V dropped 2 bases and J dropped 4 bases, with 14 bases sitting between them. This CDR3 region has 15 residues. CDR1 and CDR2 from the germline V gene are KGHSH and LQKENI.

This chain joins TRBV7-2 and TRBJ2-5; a possible D gene is TRBD2 (6 bases). V lost 0 bases to trimming and J lost 3 bases, with 8 bases between them. Germline assignment: CDR1 SGHTA and CDR2 FQGNSA. The CDR3 has 14 amino acids. The DNA of the CDR3 is TGTGCCAGCAGCTTAGCGCGGGGTAAAGAGACCCAGTACTTC. Its protein product is CASSLARGKETQYF.

The V call is TRBV5-1, the J call TRBJ2-7; 7 bases match TRBD1. V lost 4 bases and J lost 4; bases outside the gene matches: 8. CDR3 length equals 14 residues. In germline, CDR1 is SGHRS, CDR2 YFSETQ. CDR3 in DNA: TGCGCCAGCAGCCGAGGGACAGTTGAATACGAGCAGTACTTC. Residues: CASSRGTVEYEQYF.

V is TRBV5-1 and J is TRBJ2-1, with TRBD1 as a possible D gene (5 bases). This CDR3 has 14 residues. Germline CDR1 is SGHRS and CDR2 is YFSETQ. Deletions cut 5 bases from V and 5 bases from J, with 14 bases between. CDR3 bases: TGCGCCAGCAGGGGGCCTACCATGGACAATGAGCAGTTCTTC. Translation gives CASRGPTMDNEQFF.

The chain combines TRBV5-1 with TRBJ2-2, with a tentative D call TRBD2 (5 bases). The germline V gene has CDR1 SGHRS and CDR2 YFSETQ. Trimming pared 2 bases from V and 5 bases from J, leaving 10 bases between. The CDR3 has 14 residues. CDR3 sequence (DNA): TGCGCCAGCAGCTTCGACGGGGATACCGGGGAGCTGTTTTTT. Translation: CASSFDGDTGELFF.

This clone occurred once. This sequence joins TRBV29-1 and TRBJ1-1; a weak D match, TRBD1 (6 bases). The CDR3 sequence is 15 residues long. The germline gives CDR1 SQVTM, CDR2 ANQGSEA. Trimming removed 7 bases at V and 4 bases at J, with 22 bases between. DNA of the CDR3: TGCAGCGCCGGACAGTTTTCCCCCGGCGGCACTGAAGCTTTCTTT. Protein: CSAGQFSPGGTEAFF.